These 3 T cell receptor beta chains were sequenced from one sample in a study of cytomegalovirus exposure and HLA in healthy donors. Repertoires were generated with immunoSEQ multiplex PCR, while TCRdb's copy carries only in-frame clones and drops some. The repertoire holds about 270,000 clones, with approximately 86% as singletons. Sequencing input: PBMCs. These receptors originate from a young woman in good health and CMV-seronegative.

This chain links TRBV2 with TRBJ1-1; D unresolved. The CDR3 consists of 13 residues. V lost 2 bases and J 8 bases, leaving 12 bases between the germline ends. The germline V gene encodes CDR1 SNHLY and CDR2 FYNNEI. The CDR3 protein is CASSELTAREAFF. The CDR3 bases are TGTGCCAGCAGTGAATTAACAGCCCGAGAAGCTTTCTTT.

This clone has a single count. The rearrangement joins TRBV4-1 to TRBJ2-7, with 13 bases identical to TRBD2. After removal of 4 bases from V and 3 bases from J, the junction contained 9 bases not matched to a gene. This CDR3 comprises 17 residues. Germline loops: CDR1 MGHRA, CDR2 YSYEKL. CDR3 protein: CASSLLTGTSGNYEQYF. The CDR3 bases are TGCGCCAGCAGCCTCCTAACCGGGACTAGCGGGAACTACGAGCAGTACTTC.

Notes on this clone: The sample contains more than one DNA sequence encoding this CDR3. This rearrangement joins TRBV19 to TRBJ2-7; maybe TRBD2 (5 bases). V shed 3 bases and J shed 1 base, with 10 bases lying between them. The germline gives CDR1 LNHDA, CDR2 SQIVND (reference sequence). This CDR3 comprises 14 residues. The CDR3 coding sequence is TGTGCCAGTAGTATCTCCCGAGGGTCCTACGAGCAGTACTTC. Its protein product is CASSISRGSYEQYF.